A selection of T cell receptor beta chains follows, all from one sample in a study of neoadjuvant anti-PD-1 for oral cavity cancer. The method was immunoSEQ multiplex PCR; TCRdb's version includes in-frame clones alone and lacks a portion of them. The sample lists some 6,900 clones; over 70% were seen once. The sequencing used PBMCs, collected before nivolumab (anti-PD-1) treatment. The receptors derive from a person aged 40 to 85 with oral cavity squamous cell carcinoma. CDR3s include the opening cysteine and the closing phenylalanine or tryptophan. The D gene is left open where the match is weak. Size is stated for part of the rows, as once, few or many counts, or as a class when the clone is expanded.

size,V,D,J,DNA,CDR3
-,TRBV4-2,TRBD1,TRBJ2-3,TGTGCCAGCAGCCAAGAAGGACAGGAGACAGATACGCAGTATTTT,CASSQEGQETDTQYF
-,TRBV30,-,TRBJ2-6,TGTGCCTGGACCGGTGGCTCTGGGGCCAACGTCCTGACTTTC,CAWTGGSGANVLTF
-,TRBV30,-,TRBJ1-5,TGTGCCTGGAGGGTAGATGACAATCAGCCCCAGCATTTT,CAWRVDDNQPQHF
-,TRBV21-1,-,TRBJ1-4,TGTGCCAGCAGTCAAGACGGCCTCAATGAAAAACTGTTTTTT,CASSQDGLNEKLFF
once,TRBV10-2,-,TRBJ2-7,TGCGCCAGCAGTGAGTCCCCTCCCCGGCCCTACGAGCAGTACTTC,CASSESPPRPYEQYF
few,TRBV5-1,TRBD1,TRBJ2-7,TGCGCCAGCAGCCCAGGGGGCAACGGGTACGAGCAGTACTTC,CASSPGGNGYEQYF
-,TRBV5-8,-,TRBJ2-7,TGTGCCAGCAGCTTGGATCCGATTGGGGCGGCCAGCTCCTACGAGCAGTACTTC,CASSLDPIGAASSYEQYF
-,TRBV19,TRBD1,TRBJ1-5,TGTGCCAGTAATGCGGGGGACAGTAATAGCAATCAGCCCCAGCATTTT,CASNAGDSNSNQPQHF
few,TRBV7-9,-,TRBJ2-1,TGTGCCAGCAGCTTAATAGGAGTGGGCGATGAGCAGTTCTTC,CASSLIGVGDEQFF
-,TRBV5-6,-,TRBJ2-7,TGTGCCAGCAGCTTGAAAGTCCGCGAGCAGTACTTC,CASSLKVREQYF
-,TRBV15,-,TRBJ1-2,TGTGCCACCAGCACCTCGGAAGGATATGGCTACACCTTC,CATSTSEGYGYTF
-,TRBV6-5,TRBD1,TRBJ1-3,TGTGCCAGCAGTTACTCCGCAGGGGGTTACGGAAACACCATATATTTT,CASSYSAGGYGNTIYF
-,TRBV9,-,TRBJ1-6,TGTGCCAGCAGCGTAGGGCAGAGGTTGGACAATTCACCCCTCCACTTT,CASSVGQRLDNSPLHF
-,TRBV27,-,TRBJ2-5,TGTGCCAGCAGTTTATCCGGGACTGCTGGAGAGACCCAGTACTTC,CASSLSGTAGETQYF
-,TRBV7-2,TRBD1,TRBJ1-6,TGTGCCAGCAGCTTAACGGGACAGGGCATTTCACCCCTCCACTTT,CASSLTGQGISPLHF
few,TRBV6-4,TRBD1,TRBJ2-2,TGTGCCAGCAGTGAGACAGGGAACGGGGAGCTGTTTTTT,CASSETGNGELFF
-,TRBV5-1,TRBD1,TRBJ2-4,TGCGCCAGCAGCTTGGGGACAGGGGGCTCGGACATTCAGTACTTC,CASSLGTGGSDIQYF
-,TRBV4-3,-,TRBJ2-7,TGCGCCAGCAGCCAAGCCCCCGGGCAGGTTTACGAGCAGTACTTC,CASSQAPGQVYEQYF
-,TRBV19,-,TRBJ1-6,TGTGCCAGTAGTAGTATACTGACGGCTAATTCACCCCTCCACTTT,CASSSILTANSPLHF
-,TRBV13,TRBD1,TRBJ1-2,TGTGCCAGCAGCGTTATGACAGGGGCTGCTGGCTACACCTTC,CASSVMTGAAGYTF
few,TRBV29-1,-,TRBJ1-5,TGCAGCGTTACAATGGGGGTGACGAGCAATCAGCCCCAGCATTTT,CSVTMGVTSNQPQHF
-,TRBV2,-,TRBJ2-2,TGTGCCAGCAGTAGCCTAGCGAACACCGGGGAGCTGTTTTTT,CASSSLANTGELFF
once,TRBV4-2,-,TRBJ2-7,TGTGCCAGCAGCCAAGATAGGGGGGGGCACCTCTCCTACGAGCAGTACTTC,CASSQDRGGHLSYEQYF
-,TRBV27,TRBD1,TRBJ1-2,TGTGCCAGCAGGGGGACAGTTTATGGCTACACCTTC,CASRGTVYGYTF
-,TRBV2,TRBD1,TRBJ1-1,TGTGCCAGCAGCGGACAGGGGGCCGTGACTGAAGCTTTCTTT,CASSGQGAVTEAFF
-,TRBV28,-,TRBJ2-7,TGTGCCAGCAGTCCGACCCCACTAAGCTCCTACGAGCAGTACTTC,CASSPTPLSSYEQYF
-,TRBV4-2,-,TRBJ2-7,TGTGCCAGCAGCCAAGATAGAACGAGGCGCGAGCAGTACTTC,CASSQDRTRREQYF
-,TRBV5-4,TRBD1,TRBJ1-1,TGTGCCAGCAGCTTGGAGACAGGGGGGACTGAAGCTTTCTTT,CASSLETGGTEAFF
-,TRBV4-3,-,TRBJ1-1,TGCGCCAGCAGCCCAACAGGCCCCAACACTGAAGCTTTCTTT,CASSPTGPNTEAFF
-,TRBV2,-,TRBJ1-2,TGTGCCAGCAGTGTTCGGGGGCGGGATGGCTACACCTTC,CASSVRGRDGYTF
-,TRBV2,TRBD1,TRBJ1-5,TGTGCCAGCAGTTCGGACAGGGGTAGCAATCAGCCCCAGCATTTT,CASSSDRGSNQPQHF
few,TRBV6-5,-,TRBJ1-2,TGTGCCAGCAGTGGGACAACTAACTATGGCTACACCTTC,CASSGTTNYGYTF
-,TRBV6-6,-,TRBJ1-5,TGTGCCAGCAGTTACTCGGAGGAGAATCAGCCCCAGCATTTT,CASSYSEENQPQHF
-,TRBV5-4,-,TRBJ1-4,TGTGCCAGCAGCTTGTTGGGGGACCCTACTAATGAAAAACTGTTTTTT,CASSLLGDPTNEKLFF
-,TRBV5-1,TRBD1,TRBJ1-1,TGCGCCAGCAGGGTAGGGACAGTGCTGAACACTGAAGCTTTCTTT,CASRVGTVLNTEAFF
once,TRBV11-3,-,TRBJ1-1,TGTGCCAGCAGCTTGAATCAGTACACTGAAGCTTTCTTT,CASSLNQYTEAFF